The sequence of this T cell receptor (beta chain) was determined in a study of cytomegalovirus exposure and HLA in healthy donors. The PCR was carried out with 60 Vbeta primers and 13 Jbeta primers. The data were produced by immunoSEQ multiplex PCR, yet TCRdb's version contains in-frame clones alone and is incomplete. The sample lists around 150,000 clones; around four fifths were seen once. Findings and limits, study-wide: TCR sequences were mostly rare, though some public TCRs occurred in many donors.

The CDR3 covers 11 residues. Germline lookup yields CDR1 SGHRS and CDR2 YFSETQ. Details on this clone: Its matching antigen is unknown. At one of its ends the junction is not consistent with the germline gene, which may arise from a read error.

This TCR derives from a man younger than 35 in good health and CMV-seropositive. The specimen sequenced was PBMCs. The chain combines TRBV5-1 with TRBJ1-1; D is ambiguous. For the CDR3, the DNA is TGCGCCAGCAGCTTGGACAGCAAAACATCCTTT. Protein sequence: CASSLDSKTSF.